The clone carrying this T cell receptor (beta chain) came up a few times. Its target is unknown. The entry originates in a study of a mutant IDH1 vaccine in newly diagnosed glioma. Study observations and caveats: In 90% to 95% of patients, immune responses induced by the vaccine occurred.

Time point indicated: week 35, safety follow-up. The content of each vaccine dose was 300 ug of mutant IDH1 20-mer peptide, and topical imiquimod accompanied it. The V end was cut by 8 bases, the J end by 1 base, with 26 bases between. Per germline, CDR1 SNHLY and CDR2 FYNNEI. This CDR3 is built from 18 residues. TCRdb's copy holds only in-frame clones and misses some; the assay was immunoSEQ multiplex PCR. This table has just under 70,000 clones, 84% appearing once. The sequences come from PBMCs, collected from a glioma patient whose treatment included an IDH1 peptide vaccine. This TCR came from a young man with glioma. The chain is built from TRBV2 and TRBJ2-5; the D gene is possibly TRBD1 (8 bases). Written as DNA, the CDR3 is TGTGCCAGCTCCCTCGAGGGCAGGGGGCGCGGGGGCCAAGAGACCCAGTACTTC. Its translation: CASSLEGRGRGGQETQYF.